These 17 T cell receptor beta chains were sequenced from one sample in a study of cytomegalovirus exposure and HLA in healthy donors. The PCR was carried out with 60 Vbeta primers and 13 Jbeta primers. Generated by immunoSEQ multiplex PCR, the TCRdb table keeps only in-frame clones and is missing some. The sample comprises a few hundred thousand clones, 77% of which are singletons, and around 2.9% rests with the top ten. Input material: PBMCs. The receptors originated from a woman in her sixties or seventies in good health and CMV-seropositive.

V usage is TRBV10-3 and J usage is TRBJ2-3; 10 bases are shared with TRBD2. Germline V gives CDR1 ENHRY, CDR2 SYGVKD. This CDR3 is built from 16 residues. The V and J ends lost 6 bases and 4 bases, in that order; junction bases with no gene match: 10. The CDR3: CAISRGRLAGADTQYF. CDR3 in DNA: TGTGCCATCAGCCGCGGAAGGCTAGCGGGGGCAGATACGCAGTATTTT.

The chain links TRBV15 to TRBJ1-1; D ambiguous. CDR1 and CDR2 (germline): LNHNV, YYDKDF (reference sequence). V dropped 0 bases and J dropped 6 bases, with 11 bases sitting between them. The CDR3 sequence is 14 residues long. The CDR3 sequence: CATSRDQVLSEAFF. The CDR3 DNA is TGTGCCACCAGCAGAGATCAGGTTCTCTCTGAAGCTTTCTTT.

The chain is built from TRBV2 and TRBJ2-3; D ambiguous. The length of the CDR3 is 12 residues. Deletions cut 6 bases from V and 0 bases from J, with 4 bases between. Germline values: CDR1 SNHLY, CDR2 FYNNEI. CDR3 in amino acids: CASSVSTDTQYF. CDR3 sequence (DNA): TGTGCCAGCAGCGTTAGCACAGATACGCAGTATTTT.

The chain combines TRBV2 with TRBJ1-5; D ambiguous. The germline V gene has CDR1 SNHLY and CDR2 FYNNEI. The CDR3 has 16 residues. Trimming took off 5 bases at V and 2 bases at J, with 16 bases between the two ends. In DNA, the CDR3 is TGTGCCAGCAGTTACCTGACACATTTCGGCAATCAGCCCCAGCATTTT. Amino acid sequence: CASSYLTHFGNQPQHF. The variable domain in full, with the rest retrieved from reference TRBV2 and TRBJ1-5, is EPEVTQTPSHQVTQMGQEVILRCVPISNHLYFYWYRQILGQKVEFLVSFYNNEISEKSEIFDDQFSVERPDGSNFTLKIRSTKLEDSAMYFCASSYLTHFGNQPQHFGDGTRLSIL.

The rearrangement links TRBV6-5 to TRBJ1-5, with 8 bases fitting TRBD1. V lost 2 bases and J lost 6; bases outside the gene matches: 6. The germline V gene encodes CDR1 MNHEY and CDR2 SVGAGI. The CDR3 has 15 amino acids. The CDR3 sequence: CASSYGRGPGQPQHF. The DNA for the CDR3 is TGTGCCAGCAGTTACGGCAGGGGGCCGGGTCAGCCCCAGCATTTT.

This rearrangement joins TRBV5-6 to TRBJ2-7; possible D gene TRBD1, 6 bases. Germline V CDR1 and CDR2: SGHDT, YYEEEE. The ends were cut back, 0 bases at V and 2 bases at J, with 9 bases in the middle. The CDR3 runs to 14 residues. The chain's CDR3 is CASSLAWTAYEQYF. The CDR3 DNA reads TGTGCCAGCAGCTTGGCCTGGACAGCCTACGAGCAGTACTTC.

Worth noting for this clone: A read error may produce the germline difference seen at one junction end. The chain joins TRBV19 to TRBJ1-6; D gene ambiguous. Germline assignment: CDR1 LNHDA and CDR2 SQIVND (reference sequence). This CDR3 has 15 residues. The CDR3 DNA reads as TGTGCCAGTAGTATTCATCCGGGAGTTGATTCATCCCTCCACTTT. Its translation: CASSIHPGVDSSLHF.

The chain couples TRBV9 to TRBJ1-5; perhaps TRBD1 as D (6 bases). This CDR3 comprises 15 residues. Germline loops: CDR1 SGDLS, CDR2 YYNGEE. V was pared by 0 bases and J by 2 bases, with 9 bases between. The CDR3 reads CASSVDGGGNQPQHF. The CDR3 nucleotides read TGTGCCAGCAGCGTAGATGGGGGCGGCAATCAGCCCCAGCATTTT.

The chain has TRBV19 and TRBJ1-3, with TRBD1 identical over 7 bases. Germline CDR1 LNHDA, CDR2 SQIVND (reference sequence). The CDR3 covers 15 residues. After removal of 6 bases from V and 4 bases from J, the junction contained 9 bases not matched to a gene. The CDR3 nucleotides read TGTGCCAGTAGCCTGAACCGGGACAGCGGAAACACCATATATTTT. It codes for CASSLNRDSGNTIYF.

The V and J genes are TRBV2 and TRBJ1-3, with D perhaps TRBD1 (6 bases). Germline CDR1 reads SNHLY; CDR2 reads FYNNEI. This CDR3 is 14 amino acids long. V lost 6 bases and J lost 6, with 15 bases in between. In DNA form, the CDR3 reads TGTGCCAGCAGGACACAGGGAATCGAAAACACCATATATTTT. It yields the protein CASRTQGIENTIYF.

The genes are TRBV10-3 and TRBJ2-1, with TRBD2 matching over 7 bases. Germline assignment: CDR1 ENHRY and CDR2 SYGVKD. The CDR3 covers 13 residues. The J segment lost 7 bases and the V segment lost 1 base, leaving 1 base of the junction unmatched. CDR3 in DNA: TGTGCCATCAGTGAGTGGCGGGGGAATGAGCAGTTCTTC. Translation: CAISEWRGNEQFF.

The chain links TRBV28 to TRBJ2-3; 10 bases are a match to TRBD2. Per the germline V gene, CDR1 is MDHEN and CDR2 is SYDVKM. The junction had 4 bases not matched to a gene; V was cut back by 8 bases and J by 2 bases. The CDR3 loop spans 14 amino acids. CDR3 sequence reads: CASASGGTTDTQYF. Here the CDR3 DNA reads TGTGCCAGCGCTAGCGGGGGAACCACAGATACGCAGTATTTT.

The gene calls are TRBV7-9 and TRBJ1-2, with 8 bases that match TRBD1. The trim removed 1 base at V and 8 bases at J, leaving 6 bases unmatched. Germline assignment: CDR1 SEHNR and CDR2 FQNEAQ (reference sequence). The CDR3 totals 14 residues. The CDR3 loop is CASSLVATGVGYTF. The CDR3 DNA follows: TGTGCCAGCAGCTTAGTAGCGACAGGGGTCGGCTACACCTTC.

V and J are TRBV5-1 and TRBJ1-1, with 8 bases lining up with TRBD1. Trimming removed 2 bases from V and 5 bases from J; junction bases left unmatched: 8. CDR1 SGHRS and CDR2 YFSETQ come from the germline V gene. This CDR3 is 15 amino acids long. CDR3 nucleotide sequence: TGCGCCAGCAGCTTCTTCACAGGGGGGGGTACTGAAGCTTTCTTT. As protein: CASSFFTGGGTEAFF. Filled out from reference TRBV5-1 and TRBJ1-1, the complete variable domain reads KAGVTQTPRYLIKTRGQQVTLSCSPISGHRSVSWYQQTPGQGLQFLFEYFSETQRNKGNFPGRFSGRQFSNSRSEMNVSTLELGDSALYLCASSFFTGGGTEAFFGQGTRLTVV.

DNA of the CDR3: TGTGCCAGCAGTTACGGTTGGCGGTTTAATTCACCCCTCCACTTT. Its translation is CASSYGWRFNSPLHF. The chain carries TRBV6-5 and TRBJ1-6; the D is unclear. V shed 2 bases and J shed 6 bases, with 11 bases lying between them. This CDR3 is 15 amino acids long. Germline CDR1 is MNHEY and CDR2 is SVGAGI.

This chain links TRBV5-1 with TRBJ2-1; the match to TRBD2 covers 9 bases. The germline gives CDR1 SGHRS, CDR2 YFSETQ. The length of the CDR3 is 18 residues. V was clipped by 4 bases and J by 2 bases; unmatched bases: 13. The CDR3 spells CASSSIPGGGGAYNEQFF. The CDR3 bases are TGCGCCAGCAGCAGCATCCCGGGGGGCGGGGGGGCCTACAATGAGCAGTTCTTC.

This clone appeared once. This chain links TRBV9 with TRBJ2-5; possible D gene TRBD1, 6 bases. Looked up from germline, CDR1 is SGDLS and CDR2 is YYNGEE. Between the trimmed V and J ends, which lost 0 bases and 4 bases, there was a span of 10 bases. There are 14 residues in the CDR3. CDR3 sequence reads: CASSVATGRETQYF. Here the CDR3 DNA reads TGTGCCAGCAGCGTAGCGACAGGACGAGAGACCCAGTACTTC.